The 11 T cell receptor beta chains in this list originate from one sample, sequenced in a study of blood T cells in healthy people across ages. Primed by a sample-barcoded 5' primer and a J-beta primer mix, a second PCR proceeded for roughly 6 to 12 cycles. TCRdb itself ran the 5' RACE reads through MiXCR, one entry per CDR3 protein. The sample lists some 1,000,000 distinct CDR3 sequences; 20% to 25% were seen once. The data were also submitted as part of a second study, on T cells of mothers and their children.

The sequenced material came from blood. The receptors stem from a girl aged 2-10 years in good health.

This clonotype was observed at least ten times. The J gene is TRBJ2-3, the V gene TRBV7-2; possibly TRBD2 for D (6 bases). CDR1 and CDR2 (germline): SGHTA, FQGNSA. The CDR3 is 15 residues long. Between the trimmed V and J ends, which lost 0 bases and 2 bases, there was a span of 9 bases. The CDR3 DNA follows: TGTGCCAGCAGCTTAGCGGGGGGACCCACAGATACGCAGTATTTT. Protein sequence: CASSLAGGPTDTQYF.

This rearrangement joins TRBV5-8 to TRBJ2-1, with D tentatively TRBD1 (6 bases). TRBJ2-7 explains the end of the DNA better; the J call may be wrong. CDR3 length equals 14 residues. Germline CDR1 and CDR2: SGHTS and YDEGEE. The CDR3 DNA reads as TGTGCCAGCAGCTTGGGACAGGCCATCTACGAGCAGTACTTC. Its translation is CASSLGQAIYEQYF.

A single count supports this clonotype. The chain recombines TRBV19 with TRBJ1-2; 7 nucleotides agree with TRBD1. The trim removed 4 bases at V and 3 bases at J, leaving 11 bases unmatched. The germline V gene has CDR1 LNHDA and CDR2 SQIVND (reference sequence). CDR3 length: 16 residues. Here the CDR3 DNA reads TGTGCCAGTAGTAACAATCGGATCAGGGGGGACTATGGCTACACCTTC. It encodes CASSNNRIRGDYGYTF.

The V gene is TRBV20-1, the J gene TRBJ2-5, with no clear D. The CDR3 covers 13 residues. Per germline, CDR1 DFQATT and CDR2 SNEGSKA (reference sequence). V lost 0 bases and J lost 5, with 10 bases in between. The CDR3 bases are TGCAGTGCTAGAGATTATGGTCCGGAGACCCAGTACTTC. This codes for CSARDYGPETQYF.

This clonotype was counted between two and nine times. This CDR3 is CASSAPRSIKTEAFF. The CDR3 coding sequence is TGTGCCAGCAGCGCCCCCAGGAGCATCAAAACTGAAGCTTTCTTT. The chain recombines TRBV13 with TRBJ1-1; D unresolved. The CDR3 extends over 15 amino acids. CDR1 PRHDT and CDR2 FYEKMQ come from the germline V gene (reference sequence). V was pared by 5 bases and J by 5 bases, with 18 bases between.

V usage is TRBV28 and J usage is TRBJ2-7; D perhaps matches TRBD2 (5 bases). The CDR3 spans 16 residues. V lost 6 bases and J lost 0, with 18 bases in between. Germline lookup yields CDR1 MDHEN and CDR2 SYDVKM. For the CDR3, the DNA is TGTGCCAGCAGCCGCCGCCGGGAATACGACTCCTACGAGCAGTACTTC. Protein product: CASSRRREYDSYEQYF.

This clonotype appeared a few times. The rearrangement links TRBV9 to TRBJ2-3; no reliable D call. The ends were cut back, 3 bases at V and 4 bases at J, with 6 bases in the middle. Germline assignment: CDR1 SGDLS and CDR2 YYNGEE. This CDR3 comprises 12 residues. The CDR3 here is CASSGTSDTQYF. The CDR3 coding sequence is TGTGCCAGCAGCGGAACGTCAGATACGCAGTATTTT.

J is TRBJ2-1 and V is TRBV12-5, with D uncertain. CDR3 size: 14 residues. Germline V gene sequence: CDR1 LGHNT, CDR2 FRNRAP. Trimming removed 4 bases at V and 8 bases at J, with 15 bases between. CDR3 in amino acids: CASGSHPSHDEQFF. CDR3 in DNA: TGTGCTAGTGGTTCTCACCCTAGTCACGATGAGCAGTTCTTC.

The CDR3 DNA follows: TGTGCCAGTGGAAAGACCGGACACCCCGGTTCGATATATTTT. Its protein is CASGKTGHPGSIYF. The chain combines TRBV28 with TRBJ1-3, with D possibly being TRBD1 (5 bases). V lost 9 bases and J lost 13, with 25 bases in between. Germline CDR1 MDHEN, CDR2 SYDVKM. The CDR3 extends over 14 amino acids.

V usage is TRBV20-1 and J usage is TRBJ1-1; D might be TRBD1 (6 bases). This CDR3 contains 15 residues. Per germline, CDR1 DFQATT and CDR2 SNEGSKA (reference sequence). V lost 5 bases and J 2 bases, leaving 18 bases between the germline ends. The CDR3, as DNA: TGCAGTGCTTGGATGACAGGTTGGGGAAACACTGAAGCTTTCTTT. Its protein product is CSAWMTGWGNTEAFF.

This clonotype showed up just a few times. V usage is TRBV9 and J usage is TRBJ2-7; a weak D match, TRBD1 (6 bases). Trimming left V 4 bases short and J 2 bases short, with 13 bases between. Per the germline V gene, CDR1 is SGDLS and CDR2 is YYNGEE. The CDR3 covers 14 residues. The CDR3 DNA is TGTGCCAGCAGCCCTGTGGACAGAACCTACGAGCAGTACTTC. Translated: CASSPVDRTYEQYF.